These 19 T cell receptor beta chains came from one sample sequenced in a study of cytomegalovirus exposure and HLA in healthy donors. Sequencing used immunoSEQ multiplex PCR; TCRdb keeps in-frame clones, though not all of them. The sample has about 190,000 clones, approximately 84% seen once. Sequenced input: PBMCs. Receptor source: a man younger than 35 in good health and CMV-seropositive.

For this clone: Different DNA sequences within this sample yield the same CDR3. The chain links TRBV7-2 to TRBJ2-5; maybe TRBD2 (5 bases). CDR3 length equals 14 residues. The germline V and J ends were trimmed by 2 bases and 5 bases, with 12 bases remaining between them. Looked up from germline, CDR1 is SGHTA and CDR2 is FQGNSA. CDR3 sequence (DNA): TGTGCCAGCAGCTTAACTGCGGGTGGGGAGACCCAGTACTTC. Translated, it gives CASSLTAGGETQYF.

The rearrangement uses TRBV2 and TRBJ1-2, with 8 bases lining up with TRBD1. V shed 4 bases and J 4 bases; nucleotides not matched to a gene: 8. The CDR3 has 15 residues. Germline V gene lookup returns CDR1 SNHLY and CDR2 FYNNEI. CDR3 nucleotide sequence: TGTGCCAGCAGTGTAGGACAGGGAACGGGCTATGGCTACACCTTC. It specifies CASSVGQGTGYGYTF.

The V and J genes are TRBV5-5 and TRBJ2-7; TRBD1 aligns across 10 bases. The ends lost 3 bases at V and 2 bases at J; junction bases unmatched: 5. Germline V gene lookup returns CDR1 SGHKS and CDR2 YYEKEE (reference sequence). The CDR3 is made up of 15 amino acids. DNA for the CDR3: TGTGCCAGCAGCTCTCCTGGACAGGGGGCCTACGAGCAGTACTTC. It specifies CASSSPGQGAYEQYF.

This clone was seen a few times. This same CDR3 is encoded by further DNA sequences in the sample. This chain connects TRBV4-1 to TRBJ2-7; 8 nucleotides align to TRBD1. The CDR3 has 15 residues. V shed 1 base, J shed 4 bases, and the junction held 6 bases outside the gene matches. Germline CDR1 is MGHRA and CDR2 is YSYEKL. For the CDR3, the DNA is TGCGCCAGCAGCCAAGCTCGGGACAGGAGATACGAGCAGTACTTC. It codes for CASSQARDRRYEQYF.

The chain recombines TRBV27 with TRBJ2-3; 9 bases line up with TRBD2. This CDR3 comprises 15 residues. The trim removed 2 bases at V and 5 bases at J, leaving 5 bases unmatched. Germline CDR1 and CDR2: MNHEY and SMNVEV (reference sequence). Here the CDR3 DNA reads TGTGCCAGCAGTTTAGGCGGGAGGGCGAGAGATACGCAGTATTTT. Encoded protein: CASSLGGRARDTQYF.

V gene TRBV4-2 combines with J gene TRBJ1-2; 7 nucleotides align to TRBD1. This CDR3 has 14 amino acids. Unmatched junction bases numbered 6, after V lost 2 bases and J lost 6 bases. Germline CDR1 LGHNA, CDR2 YNFKEQ. The CDR3 DNA reads as TGTGCCAGCAGCCAAAAGGGGGCGCGGGATGGCTACACCTTC. Translating gives CASSQKGARDGYTF.

This rearrangement joins TRBV28 to TRBJ2-3; D ambiguous. CDR3 length equals 15 residues. V was trimmed by 1 base and J by 0 bases, leaving 8 bases between them. The germline gives CDR1 MDHEN, CDR2 SYDVKM. CDR3 residues: CASSLFTSSTDTQYF. The CDR3 DNA follows: TGTGCCAGCAGTTTATTCACTTCTAGCACAGATACGCAGTATTTT.

This chain links TRBV5-1 with TRBJ2-3, with 8 nucleotides matching TRBD2. V shed 0 bases, J shed 0 bases, and the junction held 3 bases outside the gene matches. Germline CDR1 is SGHRS and CDR2 is YFSETQ. This CDR3 has 16 residues. The CDR3 loop is CASSLDGGASTDTQYF. The CDR3 DNA is TGCGCCAGCAGCTTGGACGGGGGGGCCAGCACAGATACGCAGTATTTT.

This clone was found once. The chain joins TRBV4-3 to TRBJ2-6, with 7 bases fitting TRBD1. This CDR3 is 15 amino acids long. Germline assignment: CDR1 LGHNA and CDR2 YSLEER. V gave up 6 bases and J gave up 4 bases; unmatched junction bases: 6. In nucleotides, the CDR3 is TGCGCCAGCAGACCGACAGGGAGCGGGGCCAACGTCCTGACTTTC. As protein: CASRPTGSGANVLTF.

The chain has TRBV28 and TRBJ1-5, with D perhaps TRBD1 (5 bases). Germline assignment: CDR1 MDHEN and CDR2 SYDVKM. Trimming took off 6 bases at V and 6 bases at J, with 12 bases between the two ends. The CDR3 is made up of 13 amino acids. Here the CDR3 reads CASSRVTRQPQHF. The CDR3 nucleotides are TGTGCCAGCAGCAGGGTAACTCGTCAGCCCCAGCATTTT.

The J gene is TRBJ2-7, the V gene TRBV7-7, with 7 positions matching TRBD1. Germline V gene lookup returns CDR1 SSHAT and CDR2 FNYEAQ (reference sequence). The V segment lost 1 base and the J segment 5 bases; nucleotides outside the gene matches: 2. The CDR3 consists of 13 residues. DNA for the CDR3: TGTGCCAGCAGCTTAGGACAGGGAAACGAGCAGTACTTC. Its protein is CASSLGQGNEQYF.

The rearrangement links TRBV19 to TRBJ2-7; a possible D gene is TRBD1 (5 bases). CDR3 length: 14 amino acids. Germline CDR1 is LNHDA and CDR2 is SQIVND (reference sequence). The germline V and J ends were trimmed by 0 bases and 3 bases, with 9 bases remaining between them. CDR3 nucleotides: TGTGCCAGTAGTATAGACCCAGGGAACTACGAGCAGTACTTC. Amino acid sequence: CASSIDPGNYEQYF.

The chain carries TRBV18 and TRBJ2-7; no reliable D call. The germline gives CDR1 KGHSH, CDR2 LQKENI. Trimming took 2 bases from V and 3 from J, leaving 5 bases between them. The CDR3 covers 12 residues. The CDR3: CASSPGLYEQYF. CDR3 nucleotides: TGTGCCAGCTCACCAGGGCTCTACGAGCAGTACTTC. Full variable domain (rest looked up from reference TRBV18 and TRBJ2-7): NAGVMQNPRHLVRRRGQEARLRCSPMKGHSHVYWYRQLPEEGLKFMVYLQKENIIDESGMPKERFSAEFPKEGPSILRIQQVVRGDSAAYFCASSPGLYEQYFGPGTRLTVT.

The chain carries TRBV5-4 and TRBJ1-5; perhaps TRBD1 as D (6 bases). This CDR3 has 17 residues. CDR1 and CDR2 (germline): SGHNT, YYREEE (reference sequence). V shed 6 bases and J shed 4 bases, with 23 bases lying between them. CDR3 DNA sequence: TGTGCCAGCATCCCGGCGGGCGAGGGGGTAGGAAATCAGCCCCAGCATTTT. Translating it yields CASIPAGEGVGNQPQHF.

This sequence joins TRBV30 and TRBJ1-4; possibly TRBD1 for D (6 bases). CDR3 size: 15 residues. With 5 bases removed from V and 0 bases from J, the gap between germline ends came to 13 bases. Germline V gene data show CDR1 as GTSNPN and CDR2 as SVGIG (reference sequence). CDR3 nucleotides: TGTGCCTGGCAGACTACAGGGACAACTAATGAAAAACTGTTTTTT. Encoded protein: CAWQTTGTTNEKLFF.

This chain joins TRBV19 and TRBJ2-7, with 7 bases matching TRBD2. The germline gives CDR1 LNHDA, CDR2 SQIVND (reference sequence). The CDR3 is 14 amino acids. V shed 11 bases and J 2 bases; nucleotides not matched to a gene: 12. The CDR3 sequence is CASRPPGGTYEQYF. The CDR3 DNA follows: TGTGCCTCACGTCCTCCCGGGGGGACCTACGAGCAGTACTTC.

The V and J genes are TRBV5-1 and TRBJ2-2; D possibly corresponds to TRBD2 (5 bases). With 3 bases removed from V and 0 bases from J, the gap between germline ends came to 12 bases. Germline assignment: CDR1 SGHRS and CDR2 YFSETQ. The CDR3 sequence is 16 residues long. In nucleotides, the CDR3 is TGCGCCAGCAGCTACAGACGAGGGACGAACACCGGGGAGCTGTTTTTT. This sequence encodes CASSYRRGTNTGELFF. The full variable domain, rest sourced from reference TRBV5-1 and TRBJ2-2, is KAGVTQTPRYLIKTRGQQVTLSCSPISGHRSVSWYQQTPGQGLQFLFEYFSETQRNKGNFPGRFSGRQFSNSRSEMNVSTLELGDSALYLCASSYRRGTNTGELFFGEGSRLTVL.

The genes are TRBV6-4 and TRBJ2-3; no definite D call. The CDR3 loop spans 15 amino acids. Germline CDR1 is MRHNA and CDR2 is SNTAGT. Trimming left V 2 bases short and J 2 bases short, with 11 bases between. This chain's CDR3 is CASSDVVAYTDTQYF. For the CDR3, the DNA is TGTGCCAGCAGTGACGTAGTAGCCTACACAGATACGCAGTATTTT.

J is TRBJ1-1 and V is TRBV30; no clear D. V was trimmed by 5 bases and J by 0 bases, leaving 10 bases between them. Per germline, CDR1 GTSNPN and CDR2 SVGIG (reference sequence). There are 13 residues in the CDR3. The CDR3, as DNA: TGTGCCTGGGCCCCTGCGATGAACACTGAAGCTTTCTTT. Translating it yields CAWAPAMNTEAFF.